This T cell receptor (beta chain) emerged from a study of blood T cell repertoires in COVID-19. Study overall: Samples taken during acute and convalescent COVID-19 were collected in the United States, Italy and Spain.

Germline assignment: CDR1 KGHDR and CDR2 SFDVKD. V shed 4 bases, J shed 6 bases, and the junction held 7 bases outside the gene matches. The CDR3 sequence is 15 residues long. Original analysis: Amplification from reference gene primers served as the basis for estimated nucleated cell counts. Repertoires were generated with immunoSEQ multiplex PCR, while TCRdb's copy carries only in-frame clones and drops some. That table supplies the V and J calls and clone size; D and trimming were determined from the DNA. Of roughly 150,000 clones listed, about 88% are singletons. The sample consisted of peripheral blood. J is TRBJ2-2 and V is TRBV24-1, with 7 bases aligning to TRBD2. The sequence derives from a woman in her 70s with acute or convalescent COVID-19. The CDR3 DNA reads as TGTGCCACCAGTGAACTTGGTGGGGGGGCCGGGGAGCTGTTTTTT. Its translation is CATSELGGGAGELFF.